The 22 T cell receptor beta chains given below trace back to one sample, sequenced in a study of cytomegalovirus exposure and HLA in healthy donors. The PCR was carried out with 60 Vbeta primers and 13 Jbeta primers. TCRdb's copy holds only in-frame clones and misses some; the assay was immunoSEQ multiplex PCR. The data contain about 200,000 clones, about 85% of them singletons. The specimen sequenced was PBMCs. The receptor source for this set is a male donor in good health and CMV-seropositive.

The chain joins TRBV19 to TRBJ2-2, with D maybe TRBD1 (5 bases). Deletions cut 3 bases from V and 4 bases from J, with 15 bases between. CDR1 LNHDA and CDR2 SQIVND come from the germline V gene (reference sequence). CDR3 length: 16 amino acids. CDR3 bases: TGTGCCAGTAGTATCAGGGTGGGGATCGGCACCGGGGAGCTGTTTTTT. This codes for CASSIRVGIGTGELFF. Using reference TRBV19 and TRBJ2-2 for the parts outside the CDR3, the full variable domain is DGGITQSPKYLFRKEGQNVTLSCEQNLNHDAMYWYRQDPGQGLRLIYYSQIVNDFQKGDIAEGYSVSREKKESFPLTVTSAQKNPTAFYLCASSIRVGIGTGELFFGEGSRLTVL.

In this sample, this clone turned up a few times. The gene calls are TRBV2 and TRBJ1-1; the match to TRBD1 covers 11 bases. Germline CDR1 is SNHLY and CDR2 is FYNNEI. The CDR3 totals 14 residues. With 6 bases clipped from V and 0 bases from J, the junction kept 0 bases outside the gene matches. In DNA, the CDR3 is TGTGCCAGCAGGGGACAGGGGGTGAACACTGAAGCTTTCTTT. Translated, it gives CASRGQGVNTEAFF.

The V gene is TRBV21-1, the J gene TRBJ1-1. TRBV21-1 is a listed pseudogene. The length of the CDR3 is 15 residues. Here the CDR3 reads CASSTDPGGDTEAFF. The CDR3 DNA reads TGTGCCAGCAGCACCGACCCTGGGGGGGACACTGAAGCTTTCTTT.

The rearrangement uses TRBV5-1 and TRBJ2-7, with 10 bases aligning to TRBD1. The germline V gene has CDR1 SGHRS and CDR2 YFSETQ. This CDR3 is 15 amino acids long. With 2 bases clipped from V and 5 bases from J, the junction kept 7 bases outside the gene matches. The CDR3 loop is CASSLSGQGTHEQYF. Written as DNA, the CDR3 is TGCGCCAGCAGCTTATCGGGACAGGGGACCCACGAGCAGTACTTC.

The chain recombines TRBV9 with TRBJ2-5; the match to TRBD1 covers 7 bases. This CDR3 spans 15 amino acids. V shed 0 bases and J 2 bases; nucleotides not matched to a gene: 4. In germline, CDR1 is SGDLS, CDR2 YYNGEE. CDR3 sequence: CASSVEGQQQETQYF. CDR3 in DNA: TGTGCCAGCAGCGTAGAGGGACAGCAACAAGAGACCCAGTACTTC.

This clone has only one observation. The rearrangement joins TRBV7-9 to TRBJ2-1; D ambiguous. This CDR3 contains 11 residues. Germline V CDR1 and CDR2: SEHNR, FQNEAQ (reference sequence). Trimming removed 5 bases from V and 10 bases from J, with 9 bases in between. This CDR3 reads CASSPIYEQFF. CDR3 nucleotides: TGTGCCAGCAGCCCCATCTACGAGCAGTTCTTC.

This clone was observed a few times. The chain carries TRBV2 and TRBJ2-5; 7 bases match TRBD1. This CDR3 region has 12 residues. From germline, CDR1 is SNHLY and CDR2 FYNNEI. Trimming removed 9 bases from V and 4 bases from J; junction bases left unmatched: 5. Here the CDR3 DNA reads TGTGCCAGTAGACAGGGCGCAGAGACCCAGTACTTC. Protein: CASRQGAETQYF. Together with reference TRBV2 and TRBJ2-5, the CDR3 gives the full variable domain: EPEVTQTPSHQVTQMGQEVILRCVPISNHLYFYWYRQILGQKVEFLVSFYNNEISEKSEIFDDQFSVERPDGSNFTLKIRSTKLEDSAMYFCASRQGAETQYFGPGTRLLVL.

There are a few counts of this clone. The chain uses TRBV5-1 and TRBJ2-5; D might be TRBD2 (5 bases). Trimming took 2 bases from V and 3 from J, leaving 17 bases between them. Germline values: CDR1 SGHRS, CDR2 YFSETQ. The CDR3 length is 16 residues. The DNA of the CDR3 is TGCGCCAGCAGCTTCCCAATTTCCAAGGAGGAAGAGACCCAGTACTTC. Translation: CASSFPISKEEETQYF.

The J gene is TRBJ2-5, the V gene TRBV5-4, with 8 positions matching TRBD2. Germline V lookup: CDR1 SGHNT, CDR2 YYREEE (reference sequence). The V and J ends lost 0 bases and 5 bases, in that order; junction bases with no gene match: 6. CDR3 size: 15 residues. The CDR3 coding sequence is TGTGCCAGCAGCTTGGATAGCGGGACCGGGGAGACCCAGTACTTC. It yields the protein CASSLDSGTGETQYF.

The chain uses TRBV2 and TRBJ2-5; D is unresolved. The CDR3 sequence is 13 residues long. V was shortened by 7 bases and J by 7 bases, with 16 bases between the two germline ends. Per germline, CDR1 SNHLY and CDR2 FYNNEI. The CDR3 nucleotides read TGTGCCAGCAAGACTGATATCCTAAGGACCCAGTACTTC. Amino acid sequence: CASKTDILRTQYF.

The chain uses TRBV7-9 and TRBJ2-7, with D maybe TRBD1 (5 bases). V lost 2 bases and J 5 bases, leaving 13 bases between the germline ends. Germline V gives CDR1 SEHNR, CDR2 FQNEAQ (reference sequence). The CDR3 is 14 residues long. The CDR3 nucleotides are TGTGCCAGCAGCTTAACCCAGGGTGCCGACGAGCAGTACTTC. Translating gives CASSLTQGADEQYF.

The sample holds one count of this clone. The rearrangement joins TRBV10-3 to TRBJ2-7; 8 bases are shared with TRBD2. Germline loops: CDR1 ENHRY, CDR2 SYGVKD. The CDR3 length is 12 residues. Unmatched junction bases numbered 1, after V lost 3 bases and J lost 6 bases. The CDR3 bases are TGTGCCATCAGTGAAGGGACTAGCGAGCAGTACTTC. Residues: CAISEGTSEQYF.

Comment on this clone: Relative to the germline gene, one junction end is altered; a read error may explain this. Additional DNA sequences in this sample encode the identical CDR3. The chain combines TRBV28 with TRBJ1-4; perhaps TRBD1 as D (6 bases). The germline gives CDR1 MDHEN, CDR2 SYDVKM. This CDR3 spans 17 amino acids. The CDR3 loop is CASSPKHGGALREKLFF. CDR3 nucleotides: TGTGCCAGCAGTCCGAAACATGGGGGGGCATTAAGGGAAAAGCTGTTTTTT.

This clone was observed a few times. The gene calls are TRBV30 and TRBJ1-5; 10 bases fit TRBD1. J lost 7 bases, V lost 1 base, and 10 bases had no gene match. Germline V gives CDR1 GTSNPN, CDR2 SVGIG (reference sequence). The CDR3 has 16 residues. CDR3 DNA sequence: TGTGCCTGGAGTGCGGACAGGGGGGCCACAGGGCAGCCCCAGCATTTT. Translated, it gives CAWSADRGATGQPQHF.

The rearrangement links TRBV19 to TRBJ2-1; 10 bases agree with TRBD1. Unmatched junction bases numbered 4, after V lost 2 bases and J lost 3 bases. Germline V CDR1 and CDR2: LNHDA, SQIVND (reference sequence). The CDR3 has 16 amino acids. The CDR3 coding sequence is TGTGCCAGTAGTATACGGGACAGGGGCGGCTACAATGAGCAGTTCTTC. This codes for CASSIRDRGGYNEQFF.

This clone has only a few counts. CDR3 nucleotide sequence: TGTGCCAGCTCAGATTCCCGGGACAGCTACAATCAGCCCCAGCATTTT. Its protein is CASSDSRDSYNQPQHF. The rearrangement links TRBV18 to TRBJ1-5; 7 bases are shared with TRBD1. The germline CDR1 and CDR2 sequences are KGHSH and LQKENI. CDR3 size: 16 residues. The ends lost 5 bases at V and 3 bases at J; junction bases unmatched: 10.

This chain connects TRBV7-8 to TRBJ2-1; D gene unclear. The CDR3 extends over 12 amino acids. V lost 4 bases and J lost 7, with 8 bases in between. The germline CDR1 and CDR2 sequences are SGHVS and FQNEAQ. CDR3 residues: CASSWALNEQFF. The DNA of the CDR3 is TGTGCCAGCAGCTGGGCCCTAAATGAGCAGTTCTTC.

The chain joins TRBV5-1 to TRBJ1-5, with 11 bases aligning to TRBD1. The CDR3 spans 17 residues. Germline trimming cut 4 bases from V and 1 base from J; bases unmatched to any gene: 7. CDR1 and CDR2 from the germline V gene are SGHRS and YFSETQ. The CDR3 region is CASSPGTGGGSNQPQHF. CDR3 nucleotide sequence: TGCGCCAGCAGCCCCGGGACAGGGGGTGGAAGCAATCAGCCCCAGCATTTT.

The V and J genes are TRBV5-1 and TRBJ2-7; TRBD1 matches at 9 bases. Losses at the gene ends were 0 bases for V and 3 bases for J; bases not matched to a gene: 13. The CDR3 contains 18 residues. Germline CDR1 and CDR2: SGHRS and YFSETQ. CDR3 nucleotide sequence: TGCGCCAGCAGCTTGGATCCGACAGGGGGTTGGTTGGACTACGAGCAGTACTTC. This translates into CASSLDPTGGWLDYEQYF.

This chain uses TRBV7-2 with TRBJ1-1, with 8 bases lining up with TRBD1. Trimming cost V 0 bases and J 11 bases; bases outside gene matches: 8. CDR1 SGHTA and CDR2 FQGNSA come from the germline V gene. The CDR3 loop spans 14 amino acids. The CDR3, as DNA: TGTGCCAGCAGCTTAGCGTATTCAGGGGGCGGGGCTTTCTTT. Translation: CASSLAYSGGGAFF. The variable domain in full, with the rest retrieved from reference TRBV7-2 and TRBJ1-1, is GAGVSQSPSNKVTEKGKDVELRCDPISGHTALYWYRQSLGQGLEFLIYFQGNSAPDKSGLPSDRFSAERTGGSVSTLTIQRTQQEDSAVYLCASSLAYSGGGAFFGQGTRLTVV.

The V gene is TRBV2, the J gene TRBJ2-7; 8 bases are shared with TRBD1. V shed 8 bases and J 2 bases; nucleotides not matched to a gene: 8. The CDR3 loop spans 14 amino acids. Germline V gene lookup returns CDR1 SNHLY and CDR2 FYNNEI. The CDR3 loop is CASARTGTTYEQYF. The CDR3 region has the DNA TGTGCCAGCGCCCGGACAGGGACCACCTACGAGCAGTACTTC.

The chain has TRBV19 and TRBJ2-3; the match to TRBD2 covers 7 bases. Trimming took 5 bases from V and 5 from J; bases not matched to a gene: 10. This CDR3 is 15 amino acids long. Germline V gives CDR1 LNHDA, CDR2 SQIVND (reference sequence). The DNA of the CDR3 is TGTGCCAGTAGTGTTTCCCGACTAGCTGGAGATACGCAGTATTTT. This codes for CASSVSRLAGDTQYF.